This T cell receptor (beta chain) was sequenced for a study of blood T cell repertoires in COVID-19. Study-wide background: The study drew acute and convalescent COVID-19 samples from the United States, Italy and Spain. PBMCs, B-cell-depleted T cells, or T cells were the source of the cDNA or gDNA that made up the material.

Original analysis: Reference gene primer amplification gave estimated nucleated cell counts. The repertoire was sequenced with immunoSEQ multiplex PCR; TCRdb's copy has only in-frame clones and lacks some. The V and J calls and clone size are taken from that table; D and trimming were inferred from the DNA. The sample includes about 290,000 clones, 89% of them seen just once. CDR1 and CDR2 (germline): SGHNT, YYREEE (reference sequence). Deletions cut 0 bases from V and 2 bases from J, with 11 bases between. CDR3 length: 15 residues. This clonotype was sampled from a woman in her 40s who had recovered from COVID-19. Material: peripheral blood. This chain joins TRBV5-4 and TRBJ2-5; tentatively, D is TRBD2 (5 bases). CDR3 nucleotides: TGTGCCAGCAGCTTGGGGGGAGTTGGGCAAGAGACCCAGTACTTC. It translates to CASSLGGVGQETQYF.